This entry lists 17 T cell receptor beta chains sequenced from one sample in a study of glioma-infiltrating T cells after dendritic cell vaccination. The sample's time point: after dendritic cell vaccination, including at tumor progression/relapse. The data were produced by immunoSEQ multiplex PCR, yet TCRdb's version contains in-frame clones alone and is incomplete. The table includes approximately 50,000 clones, 70% to 90% detected once. Sequencing used blood, obtained after dendritic cell vaccination. These receptors came from a human donor with glioblastoma.

The chain uses TRBV10-3 and TRBJ1-5, with 9 bases identical to TRBD1. In germline, CDR1 is ENHRY, CDR2 SYGVKD. V trimming: 9 bases; J trimming: 4 bases; junction bases outside the gene matches: 1. The CDR3 has 12 residues. CDR3: CAIGTGNQPQHF. CDR3 nucleotides: TGTGCCATAGGGACAGGGAATCAGCCCCAGCATTTT.

The genes are TRBV27 and TRBJ1-1, with TRBD1 as a possible D gene (5 bases). Germline V gene sequence: CDR1 MNHEY, CDR2 SMNVEV (reference sequence). The CDR3 is made up of 14 amino acids. V lost 3 bases to trimming and J lost 6 bases, with 14 bases between them. In DNA, the CDR3 is TGTGCCAGCAGTTTCTTTGGGGGGGGAGCTGAAGCTTTCTTT. Residues: CASSFFGGGAEAFF.

DNA of the CDR3: TGTGCCAGCTTACGGACAGGGCTTTCCGTTGGAAACACCATATATTTT. This gives the protein CASLRTGLSVGNTIYF. The gene calls are TRBV2 and TRBJ1-3; 8 bases fit TRBD1. Trimming cost V 8 bases and J 3 bases; bases outside gene matches: 12. The CDR3 is 16 residues long. Germline V gene lookup returns CDR1 SNHLY and CDR2 FYNNEI.

This chain links TRBV5-1 with TRBJ2-1, with D possibly matching TRBD2 (5 bases). This CDR3 contains 12 residues. The V gene's germline CDR1 is SGHRS and CDR2 YFSETQ. Trimming took off 0 bases at V and 15 bases at J, with 13 bases between the two ends. For the CDR3, the DNA is TGCGCCAGCAGCTTGGCCGGGGATAAGGGGTTCTTC. Encoded protein: CASSLAGDKGFF.

The chain recombines TRBV27 with TRBJ2-1, with TRBD2 matching 9 bases. CDR3 size: 15 residues. Germline-derived CDR1 and CDR2 are MNHEY and SMNVEV (reference sequence). V dropped 4 bases and J dropped 7; count of bases not matched to a gene: 8. The CDR3 DNA follows: TGTGCCAGCAGTTGGGTAGCGGGAGTGGGAAATGAGCAGTTCTTC. Protein product: CASSWVAGVGNEQFF.

The rearrangement joins TRBV28 to TRBJ1-2; maybe TRBD1 (6 bases). The CDR3 loop spans 14 amino acids. In germline, CDR1 is MDHEN, CDR2 SYDVKM. Trimming took 4 bases from V and 7 from J, leaving 16 bases between them. The CDR3 DNA sequence: TGTGCCAGCAGTTCGGAACAGGGCTATTGTGGCTACACCTTC. Translation: CASSSEQGYCGYTF.

This clone was counted a few times. The chain has TRBV2 and TRBJ2-7; the D gene is possibly TRBD1 (6 bases). Germline V lookup: CDR1 SNHLY, CDR2 FYNNEI. There are 12 residues in the CDR3. Trimming removed 8 bases from V and 2 bases from J, with 10 bases in between. The CDR3 is CASGQITYEQYF. Here the CDR3 DNA reads TGTGCCAGCGGACAGATTACCTACGAGCAGTACTTC. The whole variable domain, filled in from reference TRBV2 and TRBJ2-7, reads EPEVTQTPSHQVTQMGQEVILRCVPISNHLYFYWYRQILGQKVEFLVSFYNNEISEKSEIFDDQFSVERPDGSNFTLKIRSTKLEDSAMYFCASGQITYEQYFGPGTRLTVT.

The chain uses TRBV2 and TRBJ1-2; 7 nucleotides agree with TRBD1. This CDR3 contains 11 residues. Germline lookup yields CDR1 SNHLY and CDR2 FYNNEI. Trimming removed 7 bases from V and 6 bases from J; junction bases left unmatched: 2. CDR3 in amino acids: CASIQGNGYTF. In DNA form, the CDR3 reads TGTGCCAGCATACAGGGGAATGGCTACACCTTC.

This clone was detected a few times. The chain joins TRBV29-1 to TRBJ2-1; 14 bases match TRBD2. The length of the CDR3 is 14 residues. Germline CDR1 reads SQVTM; CDR2 reads ANQGSEA. J gave up 6 bases and V 6 bases, and 4 bases lay outside the gene matches. CDR3 nucleotide sequence: TGCAGCGTCCGGGGACTAGCGGGAGTCAATGAGCAGTTCTTC. Its protein is CSVRGLAGVNEQFF.

This sequence joins TRBV28 and TRBJ2-6; 7 bases match TRBD1. V lost 7 bases and J lost 1; bases outside the gene matches: 10. There are 17 residues in the CDR3. Germline CDR1 MDHEN, CDR2 SYDVKM. The CDR3 loop is CASTHRQGLSGANVLTF. DNA for the CDR3: TGTGCCAGCACCCACCGACAGGGCTTGTCTGGGGCCAACGTCCTGACTTTC.

The chain links TRBV27 to TRBJ2-7, with 8 bases matching TRBD2. J was trimmed by 4 bases and V by 0 bases; bases with no gene match: 2. The germline V gene has CDR1 MNHEY and CDR2 SMNVEV (reference sequence). This CDR3 comprises 14 residues. The CDR3 sequence: CASSLSLADYEQYF. The CDR3 coding sequence is TGTGCCAGCAGTTTATCACTAGCGGATTACGAGCAGTACTTC.

The chain employs TRBV9 and TRBJ2-5; TRBD2 agrees at 10 bases. This CDR3 is 15 amino acids long. The ends lost 2 bases at V and 5 bases at J; junction bases unmatched: 6. The V gene's germline CDR1 is SGDLS and CDR2 YYNGEE. As DNA, the CDR3 is TGTGCCAGCAGCGTGGGGACTAGCGAACCGGAGACCCAGTACTTC. It codes for CASSVGTSEPETQYF.

The chain has TRBV10-3 and TRBJ1-1, with D tentatively TRBD1 (5 bases). Trimming took 7 bases from V and 5 from J, leaving 14 bases between them. CDR3 length: 13 residues. Germline values: CDR1 ENHRY, CDR2 SYGVKD. The CDR3 DNA is TGTGCCATCACTGCGGGGGTTGGAACTGAAGCTTTCTTT. As protein: CAITAGVGTEAFF.

The V gene is TRBV28, the J gene TRBJ2-5; weak D call: TRBD1 (5 bases). The CDR3 consists of 16 residues. CDR1 and CDR2 (germline): MDHEN, SYDVKM. Trimming took off 6 bases at V and 5 bases at J, with 22 bases between the two ends. CDR3 in amino acids: CASRWGSSGLGETQYF. The DNA of the CDR3 is TGTGCCAGCAGGTGGGGCAGTTCAGGCCTCGGGGAGACCCAGTACTTC.

The chain couples TRBV7-8 to TRBJ1-1, with 8 bases aligning to TRBD1. The germline V gene has CDR1 SGHVS and CDR2 FQNEAQ. The trim removed 6 bases at V and 5 bases at J, leaving 17 bases unmatched. The CDR3 loop spans 17 amino acids. The DNA of the CDR3 is TGTGCCAGCAGATCGACCAGGGGGCTCATGGGGAGTACTGAAGCTTTCTTT. This sequence encodes CASRSTRGLMGSTEAFF.

This chain links TRBV10-3 with TRBJ2-7; TRBD2 matches at 12 bases. This CDR3 has 17 residues. CDR1 and CDR2 (germline): ENHRY, SYGVKD. The V gene end was trimmed by 11 bases and the J gene end by 5 bases; junction bases not matched to a gene: 19. CDR3 DNA: TGTGCCTCGCAGAAGAGCCCACTAGCGGGAGGCCACCACGAGCAGTACTTC. Its translation is CASQKSPLAGGHHEQYF.

This clone was detected once. The rearrangement joins TRBV28 to TRBJ2-7; 7 bases line up with TRBD2. Germline lookup yields CDR1 MDHEN and CDR2 SYDVKM. This CDR3 contains 14 residues. Germline trimming cut 2 bases from V and 7 bases from J; bases unmatched to any gene: 8. The CDR3 spells CASSLGGRGLEQYF. The CDR3 nucleotides read TGTGCCAGCAGTTTAGGTGGGAGGGGTCTGGAGCAGTACTTC.